A single sample gave rise to the 5 T cell receptor beta chains below, sequenced in a study of OX40 agonist ivuxolimab in advanced cancers. The library was made by the immunoSEQ multiplex PCR assay. TCRdb provides this immuneACCESS table in a form limited to in-frame rearrangements. Some clones are lacking; in checked studies, under half of them reflect an unresolved V gene, and why the rest are absent is not known. The sample includes around 69,000 clones, with roughly 88% observed a single time. The ten largest clones add up to more than 2.5% of the sample. This sample comprised CD4+ or CD8+ T cells sorted from blood, obtained in a trial of the OX40 agonist ivuxolimab. The receptors come from an adult with an advanced solid tumor such as melanoma, head and neck, liver or kidney cancer.

This clone was detected a few times. The chain recombines TRBV7-9 with TRBJ2-1; 15 nucleotides align to TRBD2. Per germline, CDR1 SEHNR and CDR2 FQNEAQ (reference sequence). The CDR3 covers 14 residues. J lost 8 bases, V lost 5 bases, and 1 base had no gene match. The CDR3 DNA follows: TGTGCCAGCAGCGGACTAGCGGGGGGGTATGAGCAGTTCTTC. This encodes CASSGLAGGYEQFF.

The chain employs TRBV5-1 and TRBJ2-1; 7 bases line up with TRBD1. From germline, CDR1 is SGHRS and CDR2 YFSETQ. The V gene end was trimmed by 2 bases and the J gene end by 3 bases; junction bases not matched to a gene: 8. The CDR3 sequence is 16 residues long. The CDR3 region is CASSFEQGKNYNEQFF. The CDR3 DNA is TGCGCCAGCAGCTTTGAACAGGGGAAGAACTACAATGAGCAGTTCTTC. Filled out from reference TRBV5-1 and TRBJ2-1, the complete variable domain reads KAGVTQTPRYLIKTRGQQVTLSCSPISGHRSVSWYQQTPGQGLQFLFEYFSETQRNKGNFPGRFSGRQFSNSRSEMNVSTLELGDSALYLCASSFEQGKNYNEQFFGPGTRLTVL.

The chain links TRBV7-3 to TRBJ2-1; the D gene is possibly TRBD1 (6 bases). V gave up 1 base and J gave up 10 bases, with 11 bases separating them. CDR1 is SGHTA and CDR2 is FQGTGA in the germline V gene. The CDR3 has 13 residues. CDR3 amino acids: CASSLSVRGEQFF. The CDR3 DNA reads as TGTGCCAGCAGCTTAAGCGTCAGGGGAGAGCAGTTCTTC. The full variable domain, with the rest looked up from reference TRBV7-3 and TRBJ2-1, is GAGVSQTPSNKVTEKGKYVELRCDPISGHTALYWYRQSLGQGPEFLIYFQGTGAADDSGLPNDRFFAVRPEGSVSTLKIQRTERGDSAVYLCASSLSVRGEQFFGPGTRLTVL.

The chain joins TRBV28 to TRBJ2-5; D not resolved. The CDR3 runs 15 residues. Trimming stripped 1 base from V and 4 bases from J, with 13 bases between. CDR1 and CDR2 (germline): MDHEN, SYDVKM. The DNA for the CDR3 is TGTGCCAGCAGTTTATATTCGACCGGCGGAGAGACCCAGTACTTC. Its translation is CASSLYSTGGETQYF.

This rearrangement joins TRBV27 to TRBJ1-2; no clear D. The V and J ends lost 10 bases and 4 bases respectively, with 10 bases between them. This CDR3 region has 11 residues. Germline V CDR1 and CDR2: MNHEY, SMNVEV (reference sequence). CDR3 in DNA: TGTGCCACCGGCCGGGGCTATGGCTACACCTTC. This gives the protein CATGRGYGYTF.